Listed here are 15 T cell receptor beta chains from one sample, sequenced in a study of CD8+CD57+ T cells in acquired aplastic anemia. CD8+CD57+ cell expansion had been shown by flow cytometry in patients chosen for sequencing. The study profiled TCR beta VDJ and CDR3 using genomic DNA as template. TCRdb reprocessed the reads with MiXCR, giving one entry per CDR3 protein. The data contain about 150,000 distinct CDR3 sequences, about 52% of them singletons. The specimen was sorted CD4+, CD8+, or CD8+CD57+ T cells (not recorded which) from PBMCs. The source is a human donor with aplastic anemia.

About this clonotype itself: It may be a read error: a sequence one base away is much more abundant. The genes are TRBV4-3 and TRBJ1-3; weak D call: TRBD1 (5 bases). Per the germline V gene, CDR1 is LGHNA and CDR2 is YSLEER. The length of the CDR3 is 16 residues. In DNA form, the CDR3 reads TGCGCCAGCAGCCAAGGTTTCCAGGGTAATGGAAACGCCATATATTTT. This encodes CASSQGFQGNGNAIYF.

The V and J genes are TRBV4-1 and TRBJ1-4; weak D call: TRBD1 (5 bases). Trimming removed 4 bases from V and 7 bases from J, with 16 bases in between. This CDR3 region has 15 residues. Germline assignment: CDR1 MGHRA and CDR2 YSYEKL. The CDR3 region has the DNA TGCGCCAGCAGCCTAAGCTTTGGGGCTTTTGAAAAACTGTTTTTT. Its translation: CASSLSFGAFEKLFF.

This sequence joins TRBV2 and TRBJ1-6, with D hard to call. V gave up 5 bases and J gave up 8 bases, with 10 bases separating them. The CDR3 runs to 13 residues. Germline-derived CDR1 and CDR2 are SNHLY and FYNNEI. CDR3: CASSRYADSPLHF. The CDR3 DNA follows: TGTGCCAGCAGTCGCTATGCGGATTCACCCCTCCACTTT. The full variable domain, in which reference TRBV2 and TRBJ1-6 provide the parts outside the CDR3, is EPEVTQTPSHQVTQMGQEVILRCVPISNHLYFYWYRQILGQKVEFLVSFYNNEISEKSEIFDDQFSVERPDGSNFTLKIRSTKLEDSAMYFCASSRYADSPLHFGNGTRLTVT.

J is TRBJ2-7 and V is TRBV11-1, with 9 bases aligning to TRBD2. The CDR3 runs 15 residues. The germline V gene encodes CDR1 SGHAT and CDR2 FQDESV (reference sequence). J was trimmed by 4 bases and V by 1 base; bases with no gene match: 5. In DNA form, the CDR3 reads TGTGCCAGCAGCTTAGAGCTTAGCGGGGGTTACGAGCAGTACTTC. As protein: CASSLELSGGYEQYF.

Points on this clonotype: One end of the junction does not line up with germline, which may come from a read error. The chain carries TRBV7-9 and TRBJ2-7; TRBD1 might be the D (6 bases). This CDR3 has 13 residues. Germline V CDR1 and CDR2: SEHNR, FQNEAQ (reference sequence). DNA of the CDR3: TGCGCCAGCAGCCACGCACAGGGCTACGAGCAGTACTTC. Its protein product is CASSHAQGYEQYF.

This clonotype was seen at least ten times. The CDR3: CASSPFSNYGYTF. DNA of the CDR3: TGTGCCAGCAGCCCTTTTTCTAACTATGGCTACACCTTC. V usage is TRBV6-1 and J usage is TRBJ1-2, with D uncertain. Trimming stripped 6 bases from V and 0 bases from J, with 8 bases between. Germline CDR1 is MNHNS and CDR2 is SASEGT. The CDR3 loop spans 13 amino acids.

The chain links TRBV24-1 to TRBJ2-1; tentatively, D is TRBD2 (5 bases). The CDR3 covers 17 residues. Germline V gene lookup returns CDR1 KGHDR and CDR2 SFDVKD. V lost 2 bases and J lost 2, with 15 bases in between. CDR3 coding DNA: TGTGCCACCAGTGATTCCCCCCCAGCGGTCCCCTACAATGAGCAGTTCTTC. Translating gives CATSDSPPAVPYNEQFF.

The chain couples TRBV28 to TRBJ1-4, with D uncertain. V was cut by 7 bases and J by 8 bases, with 8 bases left in between. The CDR3 runs 11 residues. Germline V lookup: CDR1 MDHEN, CDR2 SYDVKM. The CDR3 region is CASTSKEKLFF. The CDR3 region has the DNA TGTGCCAGCACCTCGAAGGAAAAACTGTTTTTT. Looking up the rest from reference TRBV28 and TRBJ1-4 gives the full variable domain: DVKVTQSSRYLVKRTGEKVFLECVQDMDHENMFWYRQDPGLGLRLIYFSYDVKMKEKGDIPEGYSVSREKKERFSLILESASTNQTSMYLCASTSKEKLFFGSGTQLSVL.

The J gene is TRBJ2-7, the V gene TRBV29-1; TRBD2 might be the D (6 bases). Looked up from germline, CDR1 is SQVTM and CDR2 is ANQGSEA. V dropped 0 bases and J dropped 6 bases, with 9 bases sitting between them. This CDR3 is built from 12 residues. The CDR3 here is CSVEEGGTEQYF. The CDR3 DNA follows: TGCAGCGTTGAAGAGGGGGGTACCGAGCAGTACTTC.

This chain connects TRBV24-1 to TRBJ2-7; perhaps TRBD1 as D (6 bases). The CDR3 consists of 13 residues. The V gene lost 4 bases and the J gene lost 3 bases, with 9 bases spanning the gap. From germline, CDR1 is KGHDR and CDR2 SFDVKD. In DNA form, the CDR3 reads TGTGCCACCAGTGAAGGGGGAAGCTACGAGCAGTACTTC. Translated, it gives CATSEGGSYEQYF.

This clonotype showed up many times. J is TRBJ2-1 and V is TRBV24-1, with D unresolved. The CDR3 spans 15 residues. V lost 3 bases and J lost 5, with 13 bases in between. In germline, CDR1 is KGHDR, CDR2 SFDVKD. This CDR3 is CATSDPADPNNEQFF. In DNA form, the CDR3 reads TGTGCCACCAGTGATCCCGCGGATCCGAACAATGAGCAGTTCTTC.

This clonotype was detected only once. The chain is built from TRBV11-1 and TRBJ2-1, with 8 bases aligning to TRBD1. The CDR3 length is 16 residues. Germline V CDR1 and CDR2: SGHAT, FQDESV (reference sequence). The junction had 5 bases not matched to a gene; V was cut back by 4 bases and J by 0 bases. CDR3 protein: CASSSRTGPSYNEQFF. DNA of the CDR3: TGTGCCAGCAGCTCCCGGACAGGGCCCTCCTACAATGAGCAGTTCTTC.

This chain links TRBV20-1 with TRBJ2-3; the D is unclear. Germline loops: CDR1 DFQATT, CDR2 SNEGSKA (reference sequence). This CDR3 is 13 amino acids long. The germline V and J ends were trimmed by 8 bases and 2 bases, with 14 bases remaining between them. The CDR3 sequence: CSLGTENTDTQYF. The CDR3 DNA reads TGCAGTTTAGGTACAGAAAACACAGATACGCAGTATTTT.

The rearrangement uses TRBV6-4 and TRBJ2-3; 8 bases align to TRBD2. V shed 4 bases and J 1 base; nucleotides not matched to a gene: 4. The CDR3 length is 15 residues. Germline V gene lookup returns CDR1 MRHNA and CDR2 SNTAGT. CDR3: CASSALSGGTDTQYF. CDR3 nucleotides: TGTGCCAGCAGTGCACTTAGCGGGGGCACAGATACGCAGTATTTT.

The chain combines TRBV5-1 with TRBJ1-1; D gene ambiguous. This CDR3 region has 13 residues. V was pared by 0 bases and J by 5 bases, with 8 bases between. The V gene's germline CDR1 is SGHRS and CDR2 YFSETQ. CDR3 protein: CASSLEQRTEAFF. The CDR3 nucleotides are TGCGCCAGCAGCTTGGAACAGCGGACTGAAGCTTTCTTT.